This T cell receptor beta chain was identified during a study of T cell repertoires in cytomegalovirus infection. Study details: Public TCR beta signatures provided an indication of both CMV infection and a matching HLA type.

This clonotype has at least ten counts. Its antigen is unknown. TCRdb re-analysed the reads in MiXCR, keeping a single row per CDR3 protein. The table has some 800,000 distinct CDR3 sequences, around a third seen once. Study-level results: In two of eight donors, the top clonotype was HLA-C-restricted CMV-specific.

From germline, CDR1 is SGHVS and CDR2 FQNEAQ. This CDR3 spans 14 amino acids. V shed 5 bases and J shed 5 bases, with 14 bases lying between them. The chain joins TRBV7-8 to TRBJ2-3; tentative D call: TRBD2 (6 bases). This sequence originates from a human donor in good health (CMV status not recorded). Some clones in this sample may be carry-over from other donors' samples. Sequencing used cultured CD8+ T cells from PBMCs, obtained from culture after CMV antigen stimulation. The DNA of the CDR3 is TGTGCCAGCAGCCAGCACCATAGCGGAGATACGCAGTATTTT. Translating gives CASSQHHSGDTQYF.